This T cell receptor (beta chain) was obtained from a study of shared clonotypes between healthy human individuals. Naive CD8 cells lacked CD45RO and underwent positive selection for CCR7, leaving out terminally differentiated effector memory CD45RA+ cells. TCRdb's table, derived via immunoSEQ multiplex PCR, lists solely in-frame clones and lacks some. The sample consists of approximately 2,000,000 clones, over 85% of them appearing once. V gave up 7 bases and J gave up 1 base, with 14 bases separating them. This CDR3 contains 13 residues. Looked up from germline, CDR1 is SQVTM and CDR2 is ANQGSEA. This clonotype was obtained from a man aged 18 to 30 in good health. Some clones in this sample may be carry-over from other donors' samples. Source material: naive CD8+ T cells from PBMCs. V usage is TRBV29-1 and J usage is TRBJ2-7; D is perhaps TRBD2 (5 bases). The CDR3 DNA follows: TGCAGCGCCCTGGTACGAGGGTCCTACGAGCAGTACTTC. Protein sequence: CSALVRGSYEQYF.